Included here is one T cell receptor (beta chain) sequence, with context. Its antigen is not identified. A read error may account for a junction end that differs from germline. With a J-beta primer mix and a sample-barcoded 5' primer, a second PCR ran 7 to 11 cycles. TCRdb redid the calling of the 5' RACE reads with MiXCR, one entry per CDR3 protein. The repertoire holds around 1.5 million distinct CDR3 sequences, with approximately 38% as singletons. The CDR3 length is 13 residues. This specimen comes from a study of blood T cells in healthy people across ages. Regarding the study as a whole: Roughly linearly, TCR beta diversity per million T cells fell as age increased. TCR beta diversity tracked closely with naive T cell percentage.

The sequence was obtained from a young woman in good health. This chain connects TRBV12-3 or TRBV12-4 to TRBJ2-1; D gene ambiguous. Sequencing input: blood. The DNA of the CDR3 is TGTGCCAGCAGTTTCGGCTCCAACAATGAGCAGTTCTTC. Its protein is CASSFGSNNEQFF.